The clone carrying this T cell receptor beta chain was picked up one time. This sample is drawn from a study of blood T cell repertoires in COVID-19. Study overall: Spain, Italy and the United States supplied samples that represented acute and convalescent COVID-19. In each case, the material was cDNA or gDNA derived from T cells, B-cell-depleted T cells, or PBMCs.

The CDR3 length is 14 residues. Looked up from germline, CDR1 is SGHTA and CDR2 is FQGNSA. Trimming stripped 1 base from V and 2 bases from J, with 5 bases between. Authors' methods: Amplification with reference gene primers provided the estimates of nucleated cell counts. Generated by immunoSEQ multiplex PCR, the TCRdb table keeps only in-frame clones and is missing some. That table gives V, J and clone size, and the DNA gave D and trimming. This table holds 250,000 to 350,000 clones, about 89% found once. The chain employs TRBV7-2 and TRBJ2-2; D is uncertain. The source material was peripheral blood. The origin of this receptor is a woman in her 40s who had recovered from COVID-19. DNA for the CDR3: TGTGCCAGCAGCTTAGGCTATAACACCGGGGAGCTGTTTTTT. It yields the protein CASSLGYNTGELFF.